A single sample gave rise to the 5 T cell receptor beta chains below, sequenced in a study of control samples from healthy donors and cancer patients. Assay used: immunoSEQ multiplex PCR; TCRdb lists only in-frame clones, some missing. Of some 130,000 clones in the sample, about 94% were seen once. The source material was blood. These receptors were obtained from a man between 25 and 39 years old in good health.

The V and J genes are TRBV5-1 and TRBJ1-1; D is ambiguous. Trimming removed 4 bases from V and 5 bases from J, with 12 bases in between. Germline V gene sequence: CDR1 SGHRS, CDR2 YFSETQ. The CDR3 totals 13 residues. The CDR3 DNA follows: TGCGCCAGCAGCCCCGAGGTTGGGACTGAAGCTTTCTTT. Protein: CASSPEVGTEAFF. Based on the CDR3 plus reference TRBV5-1 and TRBJ1-1, the full variable domain is KAGVTQTPRYLIKTRGQQVTLSCSPISGHRSVSWYQQTPGQGLQFLFEYFSETQRNKGNFPGRFSGRQFSNSRSEMNVSTLELGDSALYLCASSPEVGTEAFFGQGTRLTVV.

The chain couples TRBV7-9 to TRBJ2-2; 9 bases line up with TRBD1. Trimming cost V 3 bases and J 5 bases; bases outside gene matches: 4. This CDR3 region has 15 residues. The germline V gene has CDR1 SEHNR and CDR2 FQNEAQ (reference sequence). The CDR3 sequence is CASSLRTGVTGELFF. The CDR3 bases are TGTGCCAGCAGCTTGAGGACAGGGGTAACCGGGGAGCTGTTTTTT.

The V call is TRBV5-5, the J call TRBJ2-5; unclear D gene. Germline V gene sequence: CDR1 SGHKS, CDR2 YYEKEE (reference sequence). V lost 4 bases and J lost 1, with 14 bases in between. The CDR3 is 15 amino acids. The DNA of the CDR3 is TGTGCCAGCAGCCCCCCTGGCAGTTTCCAAGAGACCCAGTACTTC. Translated, it gives CASSPPGSFQETQYF.

The rearrangement joins TRBV30 to TRBJ1-2, with TRBD1 matching over 12 bases. The CDR3 sequence is 19 residues long. Germline V lookup: CDR1 GTSNPN, CDR2 SVGIG (reference sequence). The V and J ends lost 0 bases and 2 bases, in that order; junction bases with no gene match: 13. The CDR3: CAWSVPGTGGEGGNYGYTF. CDR3 DNA sequence: TGTGCCTGGAGTGTTCCCGGGACAGGGGGCGAAGGGGGGAACTATGGCTACACCTTC.

The chain is built from TRBV4-1 and TRBJ2-7; D may be TRBD1 or TRBD2 (5 bases each). V was pared by 0 bases and J by 7 bases, with 16 bases between. This CDR3 contains 15 residues. The V gene's germline CDR1 is MGHRA and CDR2 YSYEKL. The CDR3 loop reads CASSQEARPGLEQYF. CDR3 coding DNA: TGCGCCAGCAGCCAAGAAGCCCGGCCGGGGCTAGAGCAGTACTTC.